A single sample gave rise to the 9 T cell receptor beta chains below, sequenced in a study of Ad26.COV2.S vaccination and SARS-CoV-2 variants (dated by TCRdb to about 2021). What this sample's treatment or condition label stands for: 15 to 20 received Ad26.COV2.S at low or high dose, single or two shots; a few received placebo; per-sample allocation not given. Repertoires of vaccine and placebo recipients were sequenced from samples collected on day 63 after the first injection. To prepare the library, the immunoSEQ multiplex PCR assay was applied. TCRdb took this table from immuneACCESS and kept in-frame rearrangements with V and J called. Such tables lack part of the clones; where checked against another copy, unresolved V genes explain under half of the gap, and the rest is unexplained. Present in this sample are under 550,000 clones, 75% to 95% of which were seen just once. In total, the top ten clones hold 10% to 15% of the sample.

The source was peripheral blood, collected in a trial of Ad26.COV2.S vaccine versus placebo. The receptors were sampled from a person aged 18-65 years who received the Ad26.COV2.S COVID-19 vaccine or a placebo.

The genes are TRBV4-2 and TRBJ1-6; 9 bases are a match to TRBD1. CDR1 and CDR2 from the germline V gene are LGHNA and YNFKEQ. The length of the CDR3 is 15 residues. Trimming cost V 3 bases and J 10 bases; bases outside gene matches: 7. The CDR3 region has the DNA TGTGCCAGCAGCCATTCCGGGACAGGGTCCTCACCCCTCCACTTT. Encoded protein: CASSHSGTGSSPLHF.

J is TRBJ2-1 and V is TRBV5-1; TRBD1 matches at 7 bases. The V gene's germline CDR1 is SGHRS and CDR2 YFSETQ. The CDR3 extends over 14 amino acids. Trimming cost V 5 bases and J 2 bases; bases outside gene matches: 4. The CDR3 loop reads CASSGQGAYNEQFF. CDR3 in DNA: TGCGCCAGCAGTGGGCAGGGGGCCTACAATGAGCAGTTCTTC.

The rearrangement uses TRBV18 and TRBJ2-2, with 10 bases aligning to TRBD1. V shed 6 bases, J shed 6 bases, and the junction held 10 bases outside the gene matches. The CDR3 is 16 amino acids. Per the germline V gene, CDR1 is KGHSH and CDR2 is LQKENI. The CDR3 DNA sequence: TGTGCCAGCTCGCCCGGGACAGGGGAGCTGGCCGGGGAGCTGTTTTTT. Translated: CASSPGTGELAGELFF. The full variable domain, completed using reference TRBV18 and TRBJ2-2, is NAGVMQNPRHLVRRRGQEARLRCSPMKGHSHVYWYRQLPEEGLKFMVYLQKENIIDESGMPKERFSAEFPKEGPSILRIQQVVRGDSAAYFCASSPGTGELAGELFFGEGSRLTVL.

This chain uses TRBV28 with TRBJ1-2; possibly TRBD1 for D (6 bases). Germline CDR1 reads MDHEN; CDR2 reads SYDVKM. V was pared by 4 bases and J by 4 bases, with 13 bases between. The CDR3 is made up of 14 amino acids. CDR3 residues: CASSSPGTLYGYTF. CDR3 bases: TGTGCCAGCAGTTCCCCGGGGACACTCTATGGCTACACCTTC.

The chain recombines TRBV4-1 with TRBJ1-1, with a possible D match to TRBD1 (5 bases). V dropped 4 bases and J dropped 6 bases, with 15 bases sitting between them. The CDR3 has 14 amino acids. In germline, CDR1 is MGHRA, CDR2 YSYEKL. This CDR3 is CASSLHVDSPEAFF. CDR3 nucleotide sequence: TGCGCCAGCAGCCTCCATGTTGACAGTCCTGAAGCTTTCTTT.

The chain employs TRBV7-9 and TRBJ2-7, with no clear D. The CDR3 is 14 residues long. The V and J ends lost 1 base and 5 bases respectively, with 12 bases between them. Germline V lookup: CDR1 SEHNR, CDR2 FQNEAQ (reference sequence). CDR3 sequence (DNA): TGTGCCAGCAGCTTAGATTCGTGGAGACACGAGCAGTACTTC. Its protein product is CASSLDSWRHEQYF.

V usage is TRBV5-1 and J usage is TRBJ2-3; the D is unclear. Germline-derived CDR1 and CDR2 are SGHRS and YFSETQ. Deletions cut 0 bases from V and 0 bases from J, with 8 bases between. This CDR3 comprises 15 residues. The CDR3 DNA reads as TGCGCCAGCAGCTTGGCCCGGCATAGCACAGATACGCAGTATTTT. It is translated as CASSLARHSTDTQYF.

This clone has more than one count but fewer than ten. The gene calls are TRBV7-2 and TRBJ1-1; 9 bases align to TRBD1. In germline, CDR1 is SGHTA, CDR2 FQGNSA. J gave up 9 bases and V 3 bases, and 8 bases lay outside the gene matches. This CDR3 comprises 14 residues. The CDR3 region is CASSLGTGSPQAFF. The DNA of the CDR3 is TGTGCCAGCAGCTTGGGGACAGGGTCTCCTCAAGCTTTCTTT.

The genes are TRBV2 and TRBJ2-2; 8 bases fit TRBD2. Germline V lookup: CDR1 SNHLY, CDR2 FYNNEI. V gave up 6 bases and J gave up 6 bases; unmatched junction bases: 12. The CDR3 totals 16 residues. The CDR3 bases are TGTGCCAGCAGCTTGAACCCCGGGGGGGCGGCCGGGGAGCTGTTTTTT. Its protein is CASSLNPGGAAGELFF.